The 22 T cell receptor beta chains in this list originate from one sample, sequenced in a study of T cells in Graves' hyperthyroidism and ophthalmopathy. Amplification targeted TCR beta CDR3 regions from RNA transcripts. Carried out on the TCR CDR3, a first-round RT-PCR used the HTBI primer set. Each CDR3 protein is one row after TCRdb ran MiXCR on the multiplex PCR reads. The sample carries some 350,000 distinct CDR3 sequences, around 25% recorded once. The specimen was blood. All receptors come from a man aged 45 to 65 with Graves' hyperthyroidism.

The V call is TRBV29-1, the J call TRBJ2-5, with 13 bases lining up with TRBD2. The CDR3 consists of 17 residues. Unmatched junction bases numbered 11, after V lost 7 bases and J lost 0 bases. CDR1 SQVTM and CDR2 ANQGSEA come from the germline V gene. CDR3 nucleotide sequence: TGCAGCGCCGGACTAGCGGGAGAGAAGGAGTACCAAGAGACCCAGTACTTC. It encodes CSAGLAGEKEYQETQYF.

As DNA, the CDR3 is TGTGCTAGTCGTAGCGGGAGAGACGAGCAGTACTTC. Amino acid sequence: CASRSGRDEQYF. This rearrangement joins TRBV12-5 to TRBJ2-7, with 9 positions matching TRBD2. The CDR3 contains 12 residues. Germline V gene sequence: CDR1 LGHNT, CDR2 FRNRAP. The ends lost 8 bases at V and 5 bases at J; junction bases unmatched: 4.

In this sample, this clonotype turned up a few times. The chain employs TRBV9 and TRBJ2-1; TRBD2 aligns across 8 bases. Losses at the gene ends were 7 bases for V and 5 bases for J; bases not matched to a gene: 2. CDR1 SGDLS and CDR2 YYNGEE come from the germline V gene. This CDR3 has 12 residues. The CDR3 DNA is TGTGCCAGCTGTAGCGGGGACAATGAGCAGTTCTTC. Its protein is CASCSGDNEQFF.

The table lists this clonotype with many counts. The CDR3 sequence is CASSTSGGRDSYEQYF. The CDR3 region has the DNA TGTGCCAGCAGTACGTCAGGGGGAAGGGACTCCTACGAGCAGTACTTC. The rearrangement uses TRBV6-1 and TRBJ2-7; 7 bases agree with TRBD1. The CDR3 length is 16 residues. CDR1 and CDR2 from the germline V gene are MNHNS and SASEGT. V lost 5 bases, J lost 0 bases, and 10 bases stayed unmatched.

This clonotype was observed many times. The V gene is TRBV28, the J gene TRBJ2-7; D not certain. Trimming took off 2 bases at V and 2 bases at J, with 13 bases between the two ends. Germline assignment: CDR1 MDHEN and CDR2 SYDVKM. CDR3 length: 15 residues. The DNA of the CDR3 is TGTGCCAGCAGTTTAGTCACCGAAGACACCTACGAGCAGTACTTC. It yields the protein CASSLVTEDTYEQYF.

This clonotype was counted between two and nine times. V gene TRBV11-2 combines with J gene TRBJ1-3; possible D gene TRBD1, 5 bases. V gave up 5 bases and J gave up 3 bases, with 8 bases separating them. Germline CDR1 SGHAT, CDR2 FQNNGV. The CDR3 is 13 residues long. CDR3 sequence: CASSVGVGNTIYF. The DNA for the CDR3 is TGTGCCAGCAGCGTGGGGGTTGGAAACACCATATATTTT.

Only a few counts were recorded for this clonotype. V gene TRBV12-3 or TRBV12-4 combines with J gene TRBJ1-2; D might be TRBD1 (5 bases). Trimming shortened V by 6 bases and J by 2 bases, and 13 bases separated the two germline ends. The CDR3 runs 14 residues. The CDR3 loop reads CASRRTDSNYGYTF. In nucleotides, the CDR3 is TGTGCCAGCAGACGAACCGACAGCAACTATGGCTACACCTTC.

This CDR3 reads CASSASGQGYEQYF. The CDR3 nucleotides read TGTGCCAGCAGCGCAAGTGGACAGGGCTACGAGCAGTACTTC. V is TRBV4-2 and J is TRBJ2-7; 8 positions agree with TRBD1. Germline loops: CDR1 LGHNA, CDR2 YNFKEQ. Losses at the gene ends were 5 bases for V and 3 bases for J; bases not matched to a gene: 6. The CDR3 totals 14 residues.

As to this clonotype: Possible read error: a much larger clone is one base away. The chain has TRBV18 and TRBJ2-1, with D perhaps matching TRBD2 (6 bases). The CDR3 contains 15 residues. The germline V gene has CDR1 KGHSH and CDR2 LQKENI. Between the trimmed V and J ends, which lost 2 bases and 6 bases, there was a span of 14 bases. CDR3 nucleotide sequence: TGTGCCAGCTCACCAGGGCTAGGAGGGAGCAATGAGCAGTTCTTC. Amino acids: CASSPGLGGSNEQFF.

This clonotype was counted many times. The CDR3 region has the DNA TGTGCCAGCAGTCTGACCCAGAACTCCTACGAGCAGTACTTC. This codes for CASSLTQNSYEQYF. The chain is built from TRBV2 and TRBJ2-7, with unresolved D. V was trimmed by 5 bases and J by 0 bases, leaving 11 bases between them. CDR3 size: 14 residues. Germline CDR1 reads SNHLY; CDR2 reads FYNNEI.

This clonotype has ten or more counts. The V call is TRBV5-1, the J call TRBJ1-1; tentative D call: TRBD1 (6 bases). V lost 4 bases and J 5 bases, leaving 12 bases between the germline ends. Germline assignment: CDR1 SGHRS and CDR2 YFSETQ. The CDR3 has 13 residues. In DNA form, the CDR3 reads TGCGCCAGCAGCGAAGCGGGGGCTACTGAAGCTTTCTTT. Protein sequence: CASSEAGATEAFF.

This clonotype is a singleton in its sample. The rearrangement uses TRBV12-3 or TRBV12-4 and TRBJ2-1, with 11 bases aligning to TRBD2. The CDR3 loop spans 15 amino acids. After removal of 5 bases from V and 2 bases from J, the junction contained 2 bases not matched to a gene. The CDR3 coding sequence is TGTGCCAGCAGTCGGACTAGCGGGCCCTACAATGAGCAGTTCTTC. Protein: CASSRTSGPYNEQFF.

The V and J genes are TRBV9 and TRBJ2-1, with TRBD2 matching 7 bases. V shed 2 bases, J shed 7 bases, and the junction held 6 bases outside the gene matches. This CDR3 has 14 amino acids. Germline lookup yields CDR1 SGDLS and CDR2 YYNGEE. This CDR3 is CASSVGDYENEQFF. CDR3 nucleotides: TGTGCCAGCAGCGTGGGGGACTACGAAAATGAGCAGTTCTTC.

The CDR3 DNA follows: TGTGCCAGCGGCTCACCGGGACTAGCGGGGGGCACAGATACGCAGTATTTT. Translated, it gives CASGSPGLAGGTDTQYF. The chain uses TRBV3-1 and TRBJ2-3, with 14 positions matching TRBD2. CDR3 length: 17 amino acids. CDR1 and CDR2 (germline): LGHDT, YNNKEL (reference sequence). Trimming cost V 8 bases and J 1 base; bases outside gene matches: 8.

This clonotype was recorded a few times. The chain links TRBV3-1 to TRBJ2-2; weak D call: TRBD2 (6 bases). The CDR3 totals 17 residues. V shed 0 bases and J shed 5 bases, with 16 bases lying between them. Germline CDR1 LGHDT, CDR2 YNNKEL (reference sequence). As DNA, the CDR3 is TGTGCCAGCAGCCAAGACTTGGGTGGACTACAAACCGGGGAGCTGTTTTTT. Its protein product is CASSQDLGGLQTGELFF.

This clonotype was seen many times. V is TRBV6-1 and J is TRBJ2-3; TRBD2 aligns across 12 bases. Germline loops: CDR1 MNHNS, CDR2 SASEGT. V shed 4 bases, J shed 3 bases, and the junction held 11 bases outside the gene matches. This CDR3 has 18 amino acids. The CDR3 protein is CASSVLVGLAGTTDTQYF. CDR3 bases: TGTGCCAGCAGTGTACTGGTGGGACTAGCGGGCACTACAGATACGCAGTATTTT.

The CDR3 region is CASGQGTGELFF. The CDR3 nucleotides read TGTGCCAGCGGACAGGGGACCGGGGAGCTGTTTTTT. The rearrangement uses TRBV6-2 or TRBV6-3 and TRBJ2-2, with 9 nucleotides matching TRBD1. Germline V gives CDR1 MNHEY, CDR2 SVGEGT. The CDR3 consists of 12 residues. Trimming at V came to 8 bases and at J to 5 bases, leaving 0 bases not matched to a gene.

V and J are TRBV6-5 and TRBJ2-5; D remains ambiguous. From germline, CDR1 is MNHEY and CDR2 SVGAGI. The CDR3 extends over 14 amino acids. Trimming took off 0 bases at V and 4 bases at J, with 9 bases between the two ends. CDR3 in amino acids: CASSYSRIGETQYF. Written as DNA, the CDR3 is TGTGCCAGCAGTTACTCTAGAATTGGAGAGACCCAGTACTTC.

The chain couples TRBV5-1 to TRBJ2-1; D call uncertain. The CDR3 is 16 amino acids. The V gene lost 5 bases and the J gene lost 0 bases, with 15 bases spanning the gap. Germline CDR1 is SGHRS and CDR2 is YFSETQ. The CDR3 DNA is TGCGCCAGCAGATCATATATTTCTAGCTCCTACAATGAGCAGTTCTTC. This encodes CASRSYISSSYNEQFF.

The V and J genes are TRBV6-1 and TRBJ2-5, with D possibly matching TRBD2 (6 bases). Trimming pared 2 bases from V and 13 bases from J, leaving 20 bases between. The CDR3 runs to 14 residues. The germline V gene has CDR1 MNHNS and CDR2 SASEGT. DNA for the CDR3: TGTGCCAGCAGTGAAACGGAGGGTTACGCGATTCGGTACTTC. This gives the protein CASSETEGYAIRYF.

The chain recombines TRBV5-1 with TRBJ1-1; D remains ambiguous. Looked up from germline, CDR1 is SGHRS and CDR2 is YFSETQ. Trimming shortened V by 3 bases and J by 10 bases, and 16 bases separated the two germline ends. The CDR3 totals 13 residues. Written as DNA, the CDR3 is TGCGCCAGCAGCTGGGAGGATGGCTTGGGAGCTTTCTTT. Its protein product is CASSWEDGLGAFF.

The sample holds many counts of this clonotype. This rearrangement joins TRBV2 to TRBJ1-2, with D uncertain. Germline CDR1 and CDR2: SNHLY and FYNNEI. V gave up 4 bases and J gave up 2 bases, with 11 bases separating them. The CDR3 loop spans 14 amino acids. CDR3 in DNA: TGTGCCAGCAGTGGGGGAGTATCGAACTATGGCTACACCTTC. As protein: CASSGGVSNYGYTF.